The following is a T cell receptor beta chain sequence with its context. Its specificity is unknown. This record comes from a study of shared clonotypes between healthy human individuals. This CDR3 region has 15 residues. Per germline, CDR1 SEHNR and CDR2 FQNEAQ (reference sequence). J gave up 2 bases and V 5 bases, and 9 bases lay outside the gene matches. CD45RO-negative CD8 cells positively selected for CCR7 made up the naive population, which excluded terminally differentiated effector memory CD45RA+ cells. Genomic DNA from each subset was divided evenly over several immunoSEQ plates. The data were produced by immunoSEQ multiplex PCR, yet TCRdb's version contains in-frame clones alone and is incomplete. The table lists some 2,100,000 clones, about 93% of them singletons, with under 2% in the top ten. Regarding the study as a whole: Larger estimated richness was generally recorded for naive subsets relative to memory subsets. Clonotype sharing levels among donors were expected to vary with sequencing depth. Specimens sampled were limited to blood, with tissue repertoires likely differing.

The chain couples TRBV7-9 to TRBJ2-7; 7 bases are shared with TRBD1. Sequenced: naive CD8+ T cells from PBMCs. This receptor was obtained from a man between 18 and 29 years old in good health. Some clones in this sample may be carry-over from other donors' samples. CDR3 DNA: TGTGCCAGCAGCGACCGGGACAGAGCAACCTACGAGCAGTACTTC. Residues: CASSDRDRATYEQYF.